This T cell receptor (beta chain) originates from a study of T-cell reconstitution after alpha-beta-depleted transplantation in children. The CDR3 is 15 residues long. Germline CDR1 reads SGHNT; CDR2 reads YYREEE (reference sequence). V was pared by 3 bases and J by 6 bases, with 8 bases of the junction left unmatched. Preparation of the TCRbeta library used unique molecular identifiers. TCRdb redid the calling of the PCR reads with MiXCR, one entry per CDR3 protein. This table has 300,000 to 400,000 distinct CDR3 sequences, about 14% appearing once. This clonotype has ten or more counts. The material was PBMCs, obtained from the stem cell graft. This receptor was obtained from a human donor who donated a stem cell graft to a child with Fanconi anemia. This chain connects TRBV5-4 to TRBJ2-1, with 8 bases lining up with TRBD2. The CDR3, as DNA: TGTGCCAGCAGCTCCGGGGGGGCCTCGGGCAATGAGCAGTTCTTC. Encoded protein: CASSSGGASGNEQFF.